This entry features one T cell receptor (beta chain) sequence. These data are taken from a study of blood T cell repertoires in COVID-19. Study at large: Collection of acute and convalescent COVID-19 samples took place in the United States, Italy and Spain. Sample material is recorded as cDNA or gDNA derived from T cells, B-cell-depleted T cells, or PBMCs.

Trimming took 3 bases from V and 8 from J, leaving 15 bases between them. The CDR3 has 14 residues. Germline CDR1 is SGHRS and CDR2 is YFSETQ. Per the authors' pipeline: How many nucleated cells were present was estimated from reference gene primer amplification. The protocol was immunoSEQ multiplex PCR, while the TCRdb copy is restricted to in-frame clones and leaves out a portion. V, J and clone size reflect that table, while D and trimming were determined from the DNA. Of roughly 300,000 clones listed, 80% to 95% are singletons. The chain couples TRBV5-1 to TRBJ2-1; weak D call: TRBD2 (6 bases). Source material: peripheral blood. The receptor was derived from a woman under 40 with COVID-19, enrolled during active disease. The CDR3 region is CASSSGTGGHEQFF. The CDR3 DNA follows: TGCGCCAGCAGCTCCGGGACTGGCGGCCATGAGCAGTTCTTC.